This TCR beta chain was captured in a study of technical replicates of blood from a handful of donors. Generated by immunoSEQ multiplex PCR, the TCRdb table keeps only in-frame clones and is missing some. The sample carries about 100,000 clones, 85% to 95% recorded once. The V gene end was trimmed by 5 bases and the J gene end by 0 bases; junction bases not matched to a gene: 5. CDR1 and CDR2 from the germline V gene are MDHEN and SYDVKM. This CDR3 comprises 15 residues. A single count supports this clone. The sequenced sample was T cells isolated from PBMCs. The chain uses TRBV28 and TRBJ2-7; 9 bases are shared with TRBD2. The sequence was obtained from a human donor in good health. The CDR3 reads CASSAWTSASYEQYF. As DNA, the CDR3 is TGTGCCAGCAGTGCTTGGACTAGCGCCTCCTACGAGCAGTACTTC.